The 18 T cell receptor beta chains presented below share a single source sample, sequenced in a study of shared clonotypes between healthy human individuals. TCRdb's copy holds only in-frame clones and misses some; the assay was immunoSEQ multiplex PCR. In the table there are approximately 1.9 million clones, approximately 92% of which are singletons. CD8 cells classed as naive were CD45RO-negative and positively selected for CCR7, excluding terminally differentiated effector memory CD45RA+ cells. The material sequenced was naive CD8+ T cells from PBMCs. All receptors come from a man between 18 and 29 years old in good health. Some clones in this sample may be carry-over from other donors' samples.

The chain links TRBV15 to TRBJ2-7, with 8 bases matching TRBD2. The CDR3 extends over 14 amino acids. Trimming at V came to 5 bases and at J to 4 bases, leaving 7 bases not matched to a gene. Looked up from germline, CDR1 is LNHNV and CDR2 is YYDKDF (reference sequence). The CDR3 loop is CATSERENIYEQYF. CDR3 nucleotides: TGTGCCACCAGCGAGCGGGAGAATATATACGAGCAGTACTTC.

The chain has TRBV10-3 and TRBJ1-1; no firm D call. With 3 bases removed from V and 0 bases from J, the gap between germline ends came to 14 bases. The length of the CDR3 is 16 residues. Per germline, CDR1 ENHRY and CDR2 SYGVKD. The CDR3 DNA sequence: TGTGCCATCAGTGATCCCGTCCGTCTCATGAACACTGAAGCTTTCTTT. The encoded protein is CAISDPVRLMNTEAFF.

This chain connects TRBV5-4 to TRBJ2-1, with 11 bases fitting TRBD2. Germline V gene lookup returns CDR1 SGHNT and CDR2 YYREEE (reference sequence). This CDR3 has 15 residues. With V trimmed by 0 bases and J by 7 bases, 3 bases remained unmatched. CDR3 DNA: TGTGCCAGCAGCTTGGCGCTAGCGGGAGGTAATGAGCAGTTCTTC. Its translation is CASSLALAGGNEQFF.

J is TRBJ1-2 and V is TRBV4-1; the D is unclear. This CDR3 contains 13 residues. Between the trimmed V and J ends, which lost 1 base and 4 bases, there was a span of 7 bases. Germline V gene lookup returns CDR1 MGHRA and CDR2 YSYEKL. DNA for the CDR3: TGCGCCAGCAGCCAAGGACCGCCCTATGGCTACACCTTC. Translation: CASSQGPPYGYTF.

This clone was detected only once. CDR3 sequence reads: CASSPRGLAVYNEQFF. CDR3 in DNA: TGTGCCAGCAGCCCCCGGGGACTAGCGGTCTACAATGAGCAGTTCTTC. This chain connects TRBV27 to TRBJ2-1, with 11 bases that match TRBD2. Germline V gene sequence: CDR1 MNHEY, CDR2 SMNVEV (reference sequence). The length of the CDR3 is 16 residues. With 6 bases clipped from V and 3 bases from J, the junction kept 7 bases outside the gene matches.

The chain carries TRBV7-3 and TRBJ1-4, with 8 bases identical to TRBD1. Trimming cost V 10 bases and J 7 bases; bases outside gene matches: 11. The CDR3 has 14 amino acids. CDR1 is SGHTA, CDR2 FQGTGA, per germline. The CDR3 spells CATGTGTGVEKLFF. CDR3 in DNA: TGTGCCACCGGAACCGGGACAGGTGTTGAAAAACTGTTTTTT.

The V and J genes are TRBV29-1 and TRBJ2-7; TRBD2 might be the D (5 bases). Trimming shortened V by 7 bases and J by 3 bases, and 16 bases separated the two germline ends. The CDR3 extends over 13 amino acids. Germline V lookup: CDR1 SQVTM, CDR2 ANQGSEA. This chain's CDR3 is CSAAAVGDYEQYF. As DNA, the CDR3 is TGCAGCGCCGCCGCGGTGGGAGACTACGAGCAGTACTTC.

The V gene is TRBV28, the J gene TRBJ1-2, with TRBD1 as a possible D gene (5 bases). CDR3 length equals 14 residues. The V gene's germline CDR1 is MDHEN and CDR2 SYDVKM. Trimming removed 5 bases from V and 8 bases from J, with 18 bases in between. The CDR3 sequence: CASSPLGWRGGYTF. The CDR3 coding sequence is TGTGCCAGCAGTCCCCTAGGGTGGAGGGGCGGCTACACCTTC.

The chain employs TRBV6-6 and TRBJ2-1; 9 nucleotides line up with TRBD2. This CDR3 is 14 amino acids long. V shed 2 bases, J shed 13 bases, and the junction held 9 bases outside the gene matches. Germline V gives CDR1 MNHNY, CDR2 SVGAGI (reference sequence). The chain's CDR3 is CASSYGLAGEEQFF. In nucleotides, the CDR3 is TGTGCCAGCAGTTACGGATTAGCGGGAGAAGAACAGTTCTTC.

This CDR3 reads CASRLSGLAGNEQFF. The CDR3 DNA reads as TGTGCCAGCAGGCTAAGCGGACTAGCGGGTAATGAGCAGTTCTTC. The V and J genes are TRBV28 and TRBJ2-1; 11 nucleotides match TRBD2. Unmatched junction bases numbered 8, after V lost 6 bases and J lost 7 bases. Germline V gives CDR1 MDHEN, CDR2 SYDVKM. The CDR3 has 15 residues.

This chain links TRBV7-6 with TRBJ1-1; a possible D gene is TRBD1 (6 bases). Trimming cost V 0 bases and J 4 bases, with 9 bases left between them. CDR1 and CDR2 from the germline V gene are SGHVS and FNYEAQ. This CDR3 has 14 amino acids. The CDR3 DNA reads TGTGCCAGCAGCTTAGCCGACAGGTTCACTGAAGCTTTCTTT. Protein: CASSLADRFTEAFF.

This clone is a singleton in its sample. The chain combines TRBV27 with TRBJ2-1, with D hard to call. From germline, CDR1 is MNHEY and CDR2 SMNVEV (reference sequence). This CDR3 region has 13 residues. Trimming removed 0 bases from V and 10 bases from J, with 10 bases in between. CDR3 in DNA: TGTGCCAGCAGTTTATCGAATCTCGGGGAGCAGTTCTTC. This gives the protein CASSLSNLGEQFF.

Only a few counts were recorded for this clone. This sequence joins TRBV4-1 and TRBJ1-5; no reliable D call. V was cut by 1 base and J by 7 bases, with 14 bases left in between. The CDR3 is made up of 15 amino acids. Per germline, CDR1 MGHRA and CDR2 YSYEKL. The CDR3 coding sequence is TGCGCCAGCAGCCAAGTTTTGAGCACTCGACAGCCCCAGCATTTT. This gives the protein CASSQVLSTRQPQHF.

The chain carries TRBV5-1 and TRBJ2-3, with TRBD2 identical over 7 bases. This CDR3 contains 15 residues. V lost 2 bases, J lost 3 bases, and 6 bases stayed unmatched. Germline V gene data show CDR1 as SGHRS and CDR2 as YFSETQ. As DNA, the CDR3 is TGCGCCAGCAGCTTCCTGGGAGGGAGGACAGATACGCAGTATTTT. It specifies CASSFLGGRTDTQYF.

The chain has TRBV6-1 and TRBJ1-1; D is unresolved. V lost 3 bases and J 1 base, leaving 9 bases between the germline ends. There are 14 residues in the CDR3. Germline V lookup: CDR1 MNHNS, CDR2 SASEGT. CDR3 in amino acids: CASSDLRGNTEAFF. The CDR3 DNA reads TGTGCCAGCAGTGATTTGAGAGGGAACACTGAAGCTTTCTTT.

The rearrangement joins TRBV27 to TRBJ2-7; D ambiguous. Germline V lookup: CDR1 MNHEY, CDR2 SMNVEV (reference sequence). The V end lost 0 bases, the J end lost 3 bases, and 6 bases lay between the germline ends. The length of the CDR3 is 13 residues. The CDR3 bases are TGTGCCAGCAGTTTATCTATCTACTACGAGCAGTACTTC. This codes for CASSLSIYYEQYF.

The chain employs TRBV7-3 and TRBJ2-2; D not certain. The CDR3 is 16 residues long. Germline CDR1 reads SGHTA; CDR2 reads FQGTGA. Deletions cut 5 bases from V and 6 bases from J, with 19 bases between. Written as DNA, the CDR3 is TGTGCCAGCAGCCATAAAACGGACGTCGGTGCCGGGGAGCTGTTTTTT. It encodes CASSHKTDVGAGELFF.

This chain links TRBV7-3 with TRBJ2-1, with TRBD2 matching over 10 bases. V trimming: 0 bases; J trimming: 4 bases; junction bases outside the gene matches: 9. The CDR3 has 18 amino acids. Per the germline V gene, CDR1 is SGHTA and CDR2 is FQGTGA. For the CDR3, the DNA is TGTGCCAGCAGCTTAACTTATACTAGCGGGACCTTTTACAATGAGCAGTTCTTC. It encodes CASSLTYTSGTFYNEQFF.